This T cell receptor beta chain stems from a study of read filtering for tumor transcriptome and immune sequencing. Across the whole study: The cohort had approximately 16 men and some 13 women aged roughly 47 to 85, mean about 72 years. TCR-mapped reads were about 3.5 to 11 million with IR-seq versus roughly 85 to 1,300 with RNA-seq. Study-wide results and caveats: The sorted CD138-negative fraction was a mixed bone marrow immune population, not purified T cells.

Sampling of bone marrow took place during active disease in every patient. This clonotype was observed once. Its antigen remains unknown. Since a far larger clone is one base different, this is likely a read error. V lost 5 bases and J lost 3, with 13 bases in between. Germline V gene data show CDR1 as SGDLS and CDR2 as YYNGEE. CDR3 length: 14 amino acids. From 300 to 400 ng of RNA, a library with molecular barcoded alpha/delta and beta/gamma adaptors was made. In TCRdb, the reads were re-called with MiXCR into one record per CDR3 protein. The sample consists of 39,000 or so distinct CDR3 sequences, roughly 13% of them appearing once.

The sample was a population of CD138-negative cells sorted from bone marrow. The chain employs TRBV9 and TRBJ2-3; no firm D call. The TCR comes from a donor at least 40 years old with multiple myeloma. The CDR3 loop reads CASSPSKGTDTQYF. As DNA, the CDR3 is TGTGCCAGCAGTCCCTCCAAGGGTACAGATACGCAGTATTTT. Filled out from reference TRBV9 and TRBJ2-3, the complete variable domain reads DSGVTQTPKHLITATGQRVTLRCSPRSGDLSVYWYQQSLDQGLQFLIQYYNGEERAKGNILERFSAQQFPDLHSELNLSSLELGDSALYFCASSPSKGTDTQYFGPGTRLTVL.